These 23 T cell receptor beta chains were all obtained from the same sample, sequenced in a study of blood T cell repertoires in COVID-19. Using immunoSEQ multiplex PCR, the repertoire was profiled, and TCRdb retains in-frame clones only, with some absent. The data show about 190,000 clones, around 90% seen once. Sequenced: peripheral blood. The receptors come from a man aged 35-49 years with acute or convalescent COVID-19.

The chain joins TRBV19 to TRBJ2-1, with 7 bases identical to TRBD2. Germline CDR1 and CDR2: LNHDA and SQIVND (reference sequence). Unmatched junction bases numbered 11, after V lost 5 bases and J lost 7 bases. This CDR3 contains 15 residues. The CDR3 region has the DNA TGTGCCAGTAGTCTGAGCGGGGCCTTTGGAAATGAGCAGTTCTTC. This translates into CASSLSGAFGNEQFF.

The gene calls are TRBV13 and TRBJ2-1, with 7 bases fitting TRBD1. The CDR3 extends over 16 amino acids. Germline-derived CDR1 and CDR2 are PRHDT and FYEKMQ (reference sequence). J gave up 0 bases and V 5 bases, and 7 bases lay outside the gene matches. CDR3 in DNA: TGTGCCAGCAGCCCCAGACAGGGTGGCTCCTACAATGAGCAGTTCTTC. Amino acids: CASSPRQGGSYNEQFF.

This chain uses TRBV19 with TRBJ1-5; tentatively, D is TRBD1 (5 bases). The germline gives CDR1 LNHDA, CDR2 SQIVND (reference sequence). The V end lost 5 bases, the J end lost 1 base, and 12 bases lay between the germline ends. The CDR3 is made up of 15 amino acids. The CDR3 DNA is TGTGCCAGTAGTCCCGGTTGGGGCAGCAATCAGCCCCAGCATTTT. Its translation is CASSPGWGSNQPQHF.

V and J are TRBV6-5 and TRBJ1-2, with 7 bases fitting TRBD1. This CDR3 contains 14 residues. Germline loops: CDR1 MNHEY, CDR2 SVGAGI. Trimming cost V 10 bases and J 1 base; bases outside gene matches: 9. The CDR3 sequence is CATRQGVVNYGYTF. The CDR3 bases are TGTGCCACTCGACAGGGAGTAGTTAACTATGGCTACACCTTC.

The chain combines TRBV5-1 with TRBJ2-2; perhaps TRBD1 as D (6 bases). Germline V gene sequence: CDR1 SGHRS, CDR2 YFSETQ. Trimming pared 2 bases from V and 1 base from J, leaving 18 bases between. This CDR3 has 18 residues. The CDR3 spells CASSFTWTAELNTGELFF. The CDR3 DNA sequence: TGCGCCAGCAGCTTTACATGGACAGCAGAACTGAACACCGGGGAGCTGTTTTTT. The complete variable domain, with remaining parts taken from reference TRBV5-1 and TRBJ2-2, reads KAGVTQTPRYLIKTRGQQVTLSCSPISGHRSVSWYQQTPGQGLQFLFEYFSETQRNKGNFPGRFSGRQFSNSRSEMNVSTLELGDSALYLCASSFTWTAELNTGELFFGEGSRLTVL.

The rearrangement uses TRBV7-9 and TRBJ1-1, with D unclear. This CDR3 is 14 amino acids long. CDR1 is SEHNR and CDR2 is FQNEAQ in the germline V gene (reference sequence). The V end was cut by 2 bases, the J end by 1 base, with 8 bases between. The CDR3 bases are TGTGCCAGCAGCTTATCTCGGAGGAACACTGAAGCTTTCTTT. Protein: CASSLSRRNTEAFF.

The V gene is TRBV2, the J gene TRBJ2-7, with D maybe TRBD2 (6 bases). Germline loops: CDR1 SNHLY, CDR2 FYNNEI. Trimming removed 7 bases at V and 0 bases at J, with 10 bases between. This CDR3 has 13 amino acids. The CDR3 DNA is TGTGCCAGCACACGGACTACCTCCTACGAGCAGTACTTC. Translating gives CASTRTTSYEQYF. The full variable domain, with the rest looked up from reference TRBV2 and TRBJ2-7, is EPEVTQTPSHQVTQMGQEVILRCVPISNHLYFYWYRQILGQKVEFLVSFYNNEISEKSEIFDDQFSVERPDGSNFTLKIRSTKLEDSAMYFCASTRTTSYEQYFGPGTRLTVT.

The chain employs TRBV19 and TRBJ2-5; 10 positions match TRBD2. CDR1 and CDR2 from the germline V gene are LNHDA and SQIVND (reference sequence). This CDR3 spans 16 amino acids. V lost 1 base and J lost 5; bases outside the gene matches: 7. The CDR3 sequence is CASSIAGSGGTETQYF. CDR3 nucleotide sequence: TGTGCCAGTAGTATAGCGGGTAGCGGGGGGACGGAGACCCAGTACTTC.

This chain joins TRBV28 and TRBJ1-2; no reliable D call. The CDR3 covers 13 residues. V dropped 2 bases and J dropped 4 bases, with 8 bases sitting between them. Germline-derived CDR1 and CDR2 are MDHEN and SYDVKM. The CDR3 DNA reads as TGTGCCAGCAGTTTAGGAGCCAGCTATGGCTACACCTTC. Translation gives CASSLGASYGYTF.

This clone was counted once. V and J are TRBV7-9 and TRBJ2-1, with D possibly TRBD2 on 7 matching bases. Germline V CDR1 and CDR2: SEHNR, FQNEAQ (reference sequence). V shed 1 base and J shed 0 bases, with 13 bases lying between them. The CDR3 sequence is 17 residues long. In DNA form, the CDR3 reads TGTGCCAGCAGCTTAGGCGGGGGCGCCAGCTCCTACAATGAGCAGTTCTTC. Translation gives CASSLGGGASSYNEQFF.

This clone turned up a few times. This chain joins TRBV12-3 or TRBV12-4 and TRBJ1-6; D unresolved. Trimming took off 6 bases at V and 4 bases at J, with 4 bases between the two ends. CDR3 length: 12 residues. CDR3 in amino acids: CASSLYNSPLHF. The DNA of the CDR3 is TGTGCCAGCAGCCTTTATAATTCACCCCTCCACTTT.

CDR3 residues: CASSRGQAEQYF. CDR3 nucleotides: TGTGCCAGCAGCCGCGGACAGGCTGAGCAGTATTTT. This chain connects TRBV3-1 (or the pseudogene TRBV3-2) to TRBJ2-3, with TRBD1 identical over 7 bases. Losses at the gene ends were 4 bases for V and 11 bases for J; bases not matched to a gene: 6. The CDR3 extends over 12 amino acids. Looked up from germline, CDR1 is LGHDT and CDR2 is YNNKEL (reference sequence).

The chain has TRBV21-1 and TRBJ2-3; the table's D call, TRBD1, has no DNA check behind it. TRBV21-1 is designated a pseudogene. The CDR3 is 17 amino acids. The CDR3 is CASSKPRQGLSTDTQYF. The CDR3 DNA sequence: TGTGCCAGCAGTAAACCCCGCCAGGGCCTTAGCACAGATACGCAGTATTTT.

This clone was recorded only once. This chain connects TRBV19 to TRBJ1-5; TRBD1 matches 8 bases. The germline V gene has CDR1 LNHDA and CDR2 SQIVND (reference sequence). V shed 3 bases, J shed 2 bases, and the junction held 6 bases outside the gene matches. The CDR3 is 16 residues long. The CDR3, as DNA: TGTGCCAGTAGTATTTCAGGGGGCAGGGGCAATCAGCCCCAGCATTTT. This codes for CASSISGGRGNQPQHF. Full variable domain (missing parts from reference TRBV19 and TRBJ1-5): DGGITQSPKYLFRKEGQNVTLSCEQNLNHDAMYWYRQDPGQGLRLIYYSQIVNDFQKGDIAEGYSVSREKKESFPLTVTSAQKNPTAFYLCASSISGGRGNQPQHFGDGTRLSIL.

V gene TRBV6-5 combines with J gene TRBJ2-3; D remains ambiguous. The CDR3 contains 12 residues. The V and J ends lost 6 bases and 2 bases respectively, with 6 bases between them. Germline V gene sequence: CDR1 MNHEY, CDR2 SVGAGI. The chain's CDR3 is CASRVDTDTQYF. CDR3 in DNA: TGTGCCAGCAGGGTAGACACAGATACGCAGTATTTT.

Of note for this clone: In the same sample, other DNA sequences code for this CDR3. The rearrangement links TRBV5-1 to TRBJ1-4, with a possible D match to TRBD1 (6 bases). Germline V gene sequence: CDR1 SGHRS, CDR2 YFSETQ. The CDR3 is made up of 14 amino acids. V dropped 2 bases and J dropped 2 bases, with 7 bases sitting between them. The DNA for the CDR3 is TGCGCCAGCAGCTTACAGGGTACTAATGAAAAACTGTTTTTT. Encoded protein: CASSLQGTNEKLFF.

The chain couples TRBV5-1 to TRBJ1-1; D ambiguous. Germline CDR1 and CDR2: SGHRS and YFSETQ. Trimming took 7 bases from V and 1 from J, leaving 17 bases between them. This CDR3 has 15 residues. CDR3 region: CASRSGVEGNTEAFF. CDR3 coding DNA: TGCGCCAGCCGGAGCGGGGTCGAAGGGAACACTGAAGCTTTCTTT.

This chain joins TRBV4-2 and TRBJ2-3; TRBD2 matches 12 bases. CDR1 is LGHNA, CDR2 YNFKEQ, per germline. The CDR3 extends over 16 amino acids. The V segment lost 1 base and the J segment 2 bases; nucleotides outside the gene matches: 1. The DNA of the CDR3 is TGTGCCAGCAGCCAAGGACTAGCGGGGGCCACAGATACGCAGTATTTT. Translating it yields CASSQGLAGATDTQYF.

The gene calls are TRBV11-1 and TRBJ1-1; TRBD1 agrees at 8 bases. From germline, CDR1 is SGHAT and CDR2 FQDESV (reference sequence). After removal of 5 bases from V and 5 bases from J, the junction contained 7 bases not matched to a gene. The CDR3 length is 14 residues. CDR3 loop: CASSLRTGLTEAFF. DNA for the CDR3: TGTGCCAGCAGCCTCAGGACAGGGTTAACTGAAGCTTTCTTT. The full variable domain, rest sourced from reference TRBV11-1 and TRBJ1-1, is EAEVAQSPRYKITEKSQAVAFWCDPISGHATLYWYRQILGQGPELLVQFQDESVVDDSQLPKDRFSAERLKGVDSTLKIQPAELGDSAMYLCASSLRTGLTEAFFGQGTRLTVV.

The J gene is TRBJ1-5, the V gene TRBV15; 10 bases line up with TRBD1. Germline lookup yields CDR1 LNHNV and CDR2 YYDKDF (reference sequence). V dropped 3 bases and J dropped 4; count of bases not matched to a gene: 6. The CDR3 contains 16 residues. This chain's CDR3 is CATSRDLGQGNQPQHF. CDR3 in DNA: TGTGCCACCAGCAGGGACCTGGGACAGGGGAATCAGCCCCAGCATTTT.

The V call is TRBV9, the J call TRBJ2-6, with D possibly TRBD2 on 5 matching bases. Germline V CDR1 and CDR2: SGDLS, YYNGEE. The V end was cut by 0 bases, the J end by 2 bases, with 6 bases between. This CDR3 is built from 15 residues. The CDR3 sequence is CASSVDGAGANVLTF. The DNA for the CDR3 is TGTGCCAGCAGCGTAGACGGGGCTGGGGCCAACGTCCTGACTTTC.

As DNA, the CDR3 is TGTGCCAGCAGCCCCTGGGACAGGGGAACCTACGAGCAGTACTTC. It is translated as CASSPWDRGTYEQYF. The rearrangement uses TRBV5-5 and TRBJ2-7, with 10 positions matching TRBD1. The CDR3 length is 15 residues. Losses at the gene ends were 4 bases for V and 2 bases for J; bases not matched to a gene: 6. CDR1 SGHKS and CDR2 YYEKEE come from the germline V gene (reference sequence).

The rearrangement links TRBV18 to TRBJ1-2, with 9 bases fitting TRBD1. CDR1 is KGHSH, CDR2 LQKENI, per germline. The CDR3 covers 16 residues. Losses at the gene ends were 5 bases for V and 3 bases for J; bases not matched to a gene: 10. Written as DNA, the CDR3 is TGTGCCAGCTCAAAATCCGGGACAGGGCGTTACTATGGCTACACCTTC. It specifies CASSKSGTGRYYGYTF.